The 30 T cell receptor beta chains below were found in one sample sequenced in a study of blood T cell repertoires in COVID-19. Profiled with immunoSEQ multiplex PCR; TCRdb holds only in-frame clones, not every one. The table includes a few hundred thousand clones, 90% detected once. The material sequenced was PBMCs or T cells enriched from blood (not recorded which). The origin of the receptors is a man younger than 30 who had recovered from COVID-19.

Here the CDR3 reads CASSPSQGGYYSNQPQHF. Here the CDR3 DNA reads TGTGCCAGCTCACCATCACAGGGGGGTTATTATAGCAATCAGCCCCAGCATTTT. This chain links TRBV18 with TRBJ1-5; TRBD1 matches at 8 bases. CDR1 is KGHSH and CDR2 is LQKENI in the germline V gene. The CDR3 covers 18 residues. The ends lost 2 bases at V and 0 bases at J; junction bases unmatched: 9.

V usage is TRBV7-3 and J usage is TRBJ2-3; D might be TRBD2 (5 bases). The CDR3 loop spans 12 amino acids. In germline, CDR1 is SGHTA, CDR2 FQGTGA. Trimming took 5 bases from V and 13 from J, leaving 16 bases between them. The CDR3 coding sequence is TGTGCCAGCAGCCCCGCGGGTAGGGAGAAGTATTTT. This codes for CASSPAGREKYF. The variable domain in full, with the rest retrieved from reference TRBV7-3 and TRBJ2-3, is GAGVSQTPSNKVTEKGKYVELRCDPISGHTALYWYRQSLGQGPEFLIYFQGTGAADDSGLPNDRFFAVRPEGSVSTLKIQRTERGDSAVYLCASSPAGREKYFGPGTRLTVL.

V is TRBV29-1 and J is TRBJ2-7, with a possible D match to TRBD1 (6 bases). The CDR3 totals 12 residues. Trimming removed 7 bases at V and 3 bases at J, with 13 bases between. The germline gives CDR1 SQVTM, CDR2 ANQGSEA. Here the CDR3 reads CSAKGQDYEQYF. The DNA for the CDR3 is TGCAGCGCCAAGGGACAAGACTACGAGCAGTACTTC.

This clone has only a few counts. This chain uses TRBV18 with TRBJ1-2; no reliable D call. V was shortened by 3 bases and J by 3 bases, with 8 bases between the two germline ends. The CDR3 covers 13 residues. Germline CDR1 is KGHSH and CDR2 is LQKENI. The CDR3 coding sequence is TGTGCCAGCTCACCTGGAGTTGACTATGGCTACACCTTC. It is translated as CASSPGVDYGYTF.

The rearrangement joins TRBV7-3 to TRBJ1-2; the D gene is possibly TRBD1 (5 bases). This CDR3 spans 15 amino acids. CDR1 SGHTA and CDR2 FQGTGA come from the germline V gene. The ends were cut back, 2 bases at V and 4 bases at J, with 14 bases in the middle. CDR3 DNA sequence: TGTGCCAGCAGCTTATCCCAGGGCTCATTCTATGGCTACACCTTC. It is translated as CASSLSQGSFYGYTF.

This sequence joins TRBV14 and TRBJ2-3; D is perhaps TRBD2 (6 bases). The CDR3 spans 15 residues. The V gene's germline CDR1 is SGHDN and CDR2 FVKESK. V lost 0 bases and J 6 bases, leaving 13 bases between the germline ends. Here the CDR3 DNA reads TGTGCCAGCAGCCAAGATGGAGGGATAAGGGATACGCAGTATTTT. Encoded protein: CASSQDGGIRDTQYF.

V and J are TRBV19 and TRBJ2-5, with D maybe TRBD1 (6 bases). The V and J ends lost 10 bases and 0 bases respectively, with 15 bases between them. The CDR3 is 14 amino acids. CDR1 and CDR2 from the germline V gene are LNHDA and SQIVND (reference sequence). CDR3 region: CATSTGWYQETQYF. CDR3 bases: TGTGCCACCTCGACAGGATGGTACCAAGAGACCCAGTACTTC.

The gene calls are TRBV29-1 and TRBJ1-2; perhaps TRBD1 as D (5 bases). CDR3 length equals 14 residues. V was trimmed by 6 bases and J by 3 bases, leaving 17 bases between them. The germline V gene has CDR1 SQVTM and CDR2 ANQGSEA. This chain's CDR3 is CSVATRQMHYGYTF. CDR3 DNA: TGCAGCGTCGCGACGCGACAGATGCACTATGGCTACACCTTC.

The chain uses TRBV27 and TRBJ1-6; possibly TRBD1 for D (6 bases). V dropped 5 bases and J dropped 9 bases, with 20 bases sitting between them. There are 16 residues in the CDR3. CDR1 is MNHEY and CDR2 is SMNVEV in the germline V gene (reference sequence). The CDR3: CASSPGQGFGVSPLHF. Written as DNA, the CDR3 is TGTGCCAGCAGTCCCGGCCAGGGGTTCGGGGTTTCACCCCTCCACTTT.

The chain links TRBV7-9 to TRBJ1-1; possible D gene TRBD1, 5 bases. The germline V and J ends were trimmed by 2 bases and 11 bases, with 15 bases remaining between them. The CDR3 runs 13 residues. Germline V CDR1 and CDR2: SEHNR, FQNEAQ (reference sequence). Here the CDR3 DNA reads TGTGCCAGCAGCTTACCAGGGTCAATTTTGGCTTTCTTT. The encoded protein is CASSLPGSILAFF.

Details on this clone: Other nucleotide sequences from this sample produce the same CDR3. The chain couples TRBV3-1 (or the pseudogene TRBV3-2) to TRBJ1-6; possibly TRBD1 for D (5 bases). The germline CDR1 and CDR2 sequences are LGHDT and YNNKEL (reference sequence). The CDR3 totals 14 residues. The germline V and J ends were trimmed by 1 base and 10 bases, with 11 bases remaining between them. The CDR3 DNA reads TGTGCCAGCAGCCAAGGGAGGGGTGGATCACCCCTCCACTTT. Translating gives CASSQGRGGSPLHF.

The chain employs TRBV11-3 and TRBJ2-1, with D perhaps TRBD2 (5 bases). Trimming cost V 5 bases and J 8 bases, with 19 bases left between them. Germline loops: CDR1 SGHNT, CDR2 YENEEA. The CDR3 has 15 residues. CDR3 DNA: TGTGCCAGCAGCCTCGGCGGGCTCGGCGGGTATGAGCAGTTCTTC. Amino acid sequence: CASSLGGLGGYEQFF.

This chain connects TRBV29-1 to TRBJ2-7; 13 bases are a match to TRBD2. V dropped 7 bases and J dropped 4; count of bases not matched to a gene: 4. The CDR3 runs 13 residues. Germline CDR1 and CDR2: SQVTM and ANQGSEA. CDR3: CSAGTSGVYEQYF. DNA of the CDR3: TGCAGCGCTGGGACTAGCGGGGTTTACGAGCAGTACTTC.

V and J are TRBV13 and TRBJ2-1, with 8 bases identical to TRBD2. V was pared by 1 base and J by 10 bases, with 3 bases of the junction left unmatched. CDR1 PRHDT and CDR2 FYEKMQ come from the germline V gene (reference sequence). The length of the CDR3 is 13 residues. CDR3 protein: CASSLDGRAEQFF. Written as DNA, the CDR3 is TGTGCCAGCAGCTTAGACGGGAGGGCCGAGCAGTTCTTC.

The genes are TRBV7-9 and TRBJ1-1; TRBD1 might be the D (6 bases). Germline V gives CDR1 SEHNR, CDR2 FQNEAQ (reference sequence). The CDR3 runs 15 residues. V lost 2 bases and J lost 1, with 11 bases in between. In nucleotides, the CDR3 is TGTGCCAGCAGCTTACGCCAGACAGGGAACACTGAAGCTTTCTTT. Its translation is CASSLRQTGNTEAFF.

This clone came up once. The junction differs from germline at one of its ends, possibly a read error. The gene calls are TRBV7-3 and TRBJ2-1; 10 bases are shared with TRBD2. Germline V CDR1 and CDR2: SGHTA, FQGTGA. This CDR3 is built from 15 residues. CDR3 amino acids: CASSLTSGAGNEQFF. The CDR3 region has the DNA TGTGCCAGCAGCCTAACTAGCGGGGCTGGCAATGAGCAGTTCTTC.

This sequence joins TRBV19 and TRBJ1-5, with D perhaps TRBD1 (6 bases). The CDR3 consists of 15 residues. The germline CDR1 and CDR2 sequences are LNHDA and SQIVND (reference sequence). Trimming took off 5 bases at V and 2 bases at J, with 13 bases between the two ends. CDR3 residues: CASSPGRGGNQPQHF. CDR3 sequence (DNA): TGTGCCAGTAGTCCAGGCAGGGGAGGCAATCAGCCCCAGCATTTT.

The rearrangement uses TRBV7-3 and TRBJ2-3, with TRBD2 identical over 16 bases. Germline trimming cut 3 bases from V and 1 base from J; bases unmatched to any gene: 4. Germline CDR1 SGHTA, CDR2 FQGTGA. This CDR3 has 18 amino acids. The CDR3 sequence: CASSLGLAGGPGTDTQYF. CDR3 nucleotide sequence: TGTGCCAGCAGCTTGGGACTAGCGGGAGGGCCCGGCACAGATACGCAGTATTTT.

The V gene is TRBV5-4, the J gene TRBJ1-1; 8 nucleotides match TRBD1. The CDR3 extends over 13 amino acids. With 2 bases clipped from V and 11 bases from J, the junction kept 8 bases outside the gene matches. From germline, CDR1 is SGHNT and CDR2 YYREEE (reference sequence). CDR3 protein: CASSFNRGRTAFF. The CDR3 DNA reads as TGTGCCAGCAGCTTCAACAGGGGGAGGACGGCTTTCTTT.

The rearrangement uses TRBV29-1 and TRBJ1-4, with 10 positions matching TRBD1. V lost 0 bases and J lost 10; bases outside the gene matches: 5. The CDR3 runs to 14 residues. Germline CDR1 SQVTM, CDR2 ANQGSEA. The CDR3 loop is CSVEEGTGEGKLFF. The CDR3 nucleotides are TGCAGCGTTGAAGAGGGGACAGGGGAGGGAAAACTGTTTTTT.

The CDR3 reads CAISEATGDYGYTF. CDR3 sequence (DNA): TGTGCCATCAGTGAGGCGACAGGGGACTATGGCTACACCTTC. This rearrangement joins TRBV10-3 to TRBJ1-2; the match to TRBD1 covers 8 bases. CDR3 size: 14 residues. Looked up from germline, CDR1 is ENHRY and CDR2 is SYGVKD. V lost 2 bases and J lost 3; bases outside the gene matches: 2.

The rearrangement uses TRBV28 and TRBJ1-4, with 8 bases identical to TRBD1. Looked up from germline, CDR1 is MDHEN and CDR2 is SYDVKM. V lost 5 bases and J lost 7; bases outside the gene matches: 9. The CDR3 is 15 amino acids. Written as DNA, the CDR3 is TGTGCCAGCAGTACCCGGACAGGGAGGCTTGAAAAACTGTTTTTT. As protein: CASSTRTGRLEKLFF.

In its sample, this clone was seen once. The V gene is TRBV14, the J gene TRBJ1-1, with unresolved D. The CDR3 sequence is 14 residues long. Germline lookup yields CDR1 SGHDN and CDR2 FVKESK. With 4 bases removed from V and 4 bases from J, the gap between germline ends came to 13 bases. The CDR3 region has the DNA TGTGCCAGCAGCCTGAGAGGTCGGAGCACTGAAGCTTTCTTT. Protein sequence: CASSLRGRSTEAFF.

The chain couples TRBV6-5 to TRBJ1-3, with D tentatively TRBD1 (6 bases). The CDR3 contains 14 residues. Trimming removed 6 bases at V and 4 bases at J, with 13 bases between. Per the germline V gene, CDR1 is MNHEY and CDR2 is SVGAGI. The CDR3 region has the DNA TGTGCCAGCAGCCCCGGGACAAAGGGAAACACCATATATTTT. Amino acid sequence: CASSPGTKGNTIYF.

The chain employs TRBV4-1 and TRBJ1-1, with a possible D match to TRBD1 (6 bases). Deletions cut 4 bases from V and 1 base from J, with 10 bases between. CDR1 is MGHRA, CDR2 YSYEKL, per germline. The CDR3 is 14 amino acids. CDR3 region: CASSRPGQNTEAFF. CDR3 DNA sequence: TGCGCCAGCAGCCGACCGGGACAGAACACTGAAGCTTTCTTT.

This clone was seen only a few times. V is TRBV10-3 and J is TRBJ2-3; 9 bases line up with TRBD2. The CDR3 is 16 amino acids. The germline CDR1 and CDR2 sequences are ENHRY and SYGVKD. Germline trimming cut 6 bases from V and 3 bases from J; bases unmatched to any gene: 10. The CDR3 is CAIRPTSGQNTDTQYF. The CDR3 nucleotides read TGTGCCATCAGACCGACTAGCGGCCAGAATACAGATACGCAGTATTTT.

The gene calls are TRBV9 and TRBJ2-3, with 9 bases that match TRBD2. J lost 0 bases, V lost 3 bases, and 2 bases had no gene match. Germline CDR1 and CDR2: SGDLS and YYNGEE. The CDR3 loop spans 15 amino acids. The CDR3 loop is CASSDSGRSTDTQYF. The CDR3 DNA follows: TGTGCCAGCAGCGATAGCGGGAGAAGCACAGATACGCAGTATTTT.

V is TRBV6-5 and J is TRBJ1-2, with D possibly TRBD1 on 6 matching bases. Germline CDR1 and CDR2: MNHEY and SVGAGI. Trimming removed 0 bases at V and 4 bases at J, with 12 bases between. The CDR3 loop spans 15 amino acids. CDR3 region: CASSYSKGGVYGYTF. In DNA form, the CDR3 reads TGTGCCAGCAGTTACTCGAAAGGGGGGGTCTATGGCTACACCTTC.

The chain combines TRBV11-2 with TRBJ2-1; a weak D match, TRBD2 (7 bases). Trimming removed 1 base at V and 6 bases at J, with 13 bases between. The CDR3 spans 15 residues. CDR1 and CDR2 from the germline V gene are SGHAT and FQNNGV. CDR3 bases: TGTGCCAGCAGCTTAGCGGGGGGCGCAAGCAATGAGCAGTTCTTC. Translation gives CASSLAGGASNEQFF. Looking up the rest from reference TRBV11-2 and TRBJ2-1 gives the full variable domain: EAGVAQSPRYKIIEKRQSVAFWCNPISGHATLYWYQQILGQGPKLLIQFQNNGVVDDSQLPKDRFSAERLKGVDSTLKIQPAKLEDSAVYLCASSLAGGASNEQFFGPGTRLTVL.

The sample holds one count of this clone. The genes are TRBV28 and TRBJ2-7; 8 positions match TRBD1. The V segment lost 5 bases and the J segment 6 bases; nucleotides outside the gene matches: 30. This CDR3 contains 21 residues. Germline-derived CDR1 and CDR2 are MDHEN and SYDVKM. The CDR3 nucleotides read TGTGCCAGCAGTGTGGACAGGGCGCCTACGAGCTCGCAACGACCTAGGGGCGAGCAGTACTTC. Translating it yields CASSVDRAPTSSQRPRGEQYF.